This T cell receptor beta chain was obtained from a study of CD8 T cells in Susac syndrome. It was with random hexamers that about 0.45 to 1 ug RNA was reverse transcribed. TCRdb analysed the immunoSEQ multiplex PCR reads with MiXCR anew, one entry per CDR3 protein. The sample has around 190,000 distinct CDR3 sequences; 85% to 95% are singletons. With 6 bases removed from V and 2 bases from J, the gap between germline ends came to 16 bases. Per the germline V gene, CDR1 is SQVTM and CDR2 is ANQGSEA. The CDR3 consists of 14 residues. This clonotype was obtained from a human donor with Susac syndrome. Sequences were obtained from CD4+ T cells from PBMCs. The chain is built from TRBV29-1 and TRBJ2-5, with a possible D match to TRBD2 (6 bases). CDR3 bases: TGCAGCGTCGCCCCCGGGACTCAGCAAGAGACCCAGTACTTC. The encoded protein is CSVAPGTQQETQYF.